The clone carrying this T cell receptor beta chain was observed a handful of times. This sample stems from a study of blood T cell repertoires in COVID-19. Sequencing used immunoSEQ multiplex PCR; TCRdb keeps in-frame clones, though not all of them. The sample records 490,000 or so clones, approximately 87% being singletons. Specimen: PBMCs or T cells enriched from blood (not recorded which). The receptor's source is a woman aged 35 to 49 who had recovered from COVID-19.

In DNA, the CDR3 is TGTGCCAGCAGCTTAGTGGGGGACAAAGCCTACAATGAGCAGTTCTTC. Its translation: CASSLVGDKAYNEQFF. The chain carries TRBV7-6 and TRBJ2-1; TRBD1 might be the D (6 bases). Germline V gene lookup returns CDR1 SGHVS and CDR2 FNYEAQ. V was trimmed by 1 base and J by 2 bases, leaving 12 bases between them. The CDR3 spans 16 residues.